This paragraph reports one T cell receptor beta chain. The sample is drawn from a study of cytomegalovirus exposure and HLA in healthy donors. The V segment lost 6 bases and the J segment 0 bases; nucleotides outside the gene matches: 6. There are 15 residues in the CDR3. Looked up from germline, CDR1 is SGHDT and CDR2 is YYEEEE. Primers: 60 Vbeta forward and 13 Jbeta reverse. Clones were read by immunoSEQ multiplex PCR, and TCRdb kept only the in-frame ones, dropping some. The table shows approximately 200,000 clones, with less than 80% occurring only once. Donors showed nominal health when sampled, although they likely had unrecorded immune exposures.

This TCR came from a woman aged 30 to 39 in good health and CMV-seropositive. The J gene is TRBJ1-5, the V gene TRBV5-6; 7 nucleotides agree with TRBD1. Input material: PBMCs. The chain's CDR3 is CASTTGAPSNQPQHF. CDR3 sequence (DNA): TGTGCCAGCACCACAGGGGCCCCTAGCAATCAGCCCCAGCATTTT.